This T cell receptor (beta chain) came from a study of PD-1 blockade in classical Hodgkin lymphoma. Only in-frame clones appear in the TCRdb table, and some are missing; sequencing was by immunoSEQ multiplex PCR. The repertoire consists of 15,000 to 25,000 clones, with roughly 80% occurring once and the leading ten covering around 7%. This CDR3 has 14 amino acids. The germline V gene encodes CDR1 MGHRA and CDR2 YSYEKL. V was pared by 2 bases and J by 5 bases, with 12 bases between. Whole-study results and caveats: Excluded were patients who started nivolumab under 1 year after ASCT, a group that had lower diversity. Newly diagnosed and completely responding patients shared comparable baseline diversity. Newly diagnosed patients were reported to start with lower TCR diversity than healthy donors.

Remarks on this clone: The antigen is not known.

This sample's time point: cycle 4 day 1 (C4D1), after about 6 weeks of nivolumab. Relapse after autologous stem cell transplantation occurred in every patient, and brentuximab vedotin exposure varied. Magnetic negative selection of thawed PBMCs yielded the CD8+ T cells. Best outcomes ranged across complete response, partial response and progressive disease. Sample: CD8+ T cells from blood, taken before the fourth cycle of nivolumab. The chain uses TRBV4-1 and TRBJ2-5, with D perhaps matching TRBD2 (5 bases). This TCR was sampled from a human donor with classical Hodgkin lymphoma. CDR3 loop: CASSQSWTRETQYF. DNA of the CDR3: TGCGCCAGCAGCCAAAGTTGGACTCGGGAGACCCAGTACTTC.